Listed below are T cell receptor beta chains from one sample, sequenced in a study of blood T cell repertoires in COVID-19. The protocol was immunoSEQ multiplex PCR, while the TCRdb copy is restricted to in-frame clones and leaves out a portion. The sample gives 150,000 or so clones, 75% to 95% of which show up once; about 0.57% is in the top ten. Sample: peripheral blood. The source is a man aged 50 to 60 with acute or convalescent COVID-19. Each CDR3 is given with its conserved first and last residue. The order of the fields is CDR3 protein, CDR3 DNA, V gene, clone size, D gene, J gene. D genes are given only for firm matches. Clone size, where shown, is once, few, many, or a class for clones that have expanded.

cdr3_aa: CATSYIRHTGGLNQPQHF
cdr3_nt: TGTGCCACCAGCTACATACGCCACACAGGGGGACTCAATCAGCCCCAGCATTTT
v_call: TRBV15
clone_size: .
d_call: TRBD1
j_call: TRBJ1-5

cdr3_aa: CASSQGYTEPVYGYTF
cdr3_nt: TGTGCCAGCAGCCAAGGTTATACAGAACCAGTCTATGGCTACACCTTC
v_call: TRBV14
clone_size: .
d_call: .
j_call: TRBJ1-2

cdr3_aa: CASSLLSGQLMNTEAFF
cdr3_nt: TGTGCCAGCAGCTTACTCTCGGGACAGCTAATGAACACTGAAGCTTTCTTT
v_call: TRBV7-6
clone_size: .
d_call: TRBD1
j_call: TRBJ1-1

cdr3_aa: CAISESTGWETQYF
cdr3_nt: TGTGCCATCAGTGAGTCTACAGGGTGGGAGACCCAGTACTTC
v_call: TRBV10-3
clone_size: .
d_call: .
j_call: TRBJ2-5

cdr3_aa: CASSEDRGYQPQHF
cdr3_nt: TGTGCCAGCAGCGAAGACAGGGGCTATCAGCCCCAGCATTTT
v_call: TRBV7-2
clone_size: .
d_call: TRBD1
j_call: TRBJ1-5

cdr3_aa: CASSQTGLYGYTF
cdr3_nt: TGCGCCAGCAGCCAAACAGGGCTCTATGGCTACACCTTC
v_call: TRBV4-1
clone_size: .
d_call: .
j_call: TRBJ1-2

cdr3_aa: CASSLRRQNQPQHF
cdr3_nt: TGTGCCAGCAGTTTGCGCAGGCAAAATCAGCCCCAGCATTTT
v_call: TRBV28
clone_size: once
d_call: .
j_call: TRBJ1-5

cdr3_aa: CASRDRGAFNYGYTF
cdr3_nt: TGCGCCAGCAGGGACAGGGGCGCTTTTAACTATGGCTACACCTTC
v_call: TRBV5-1
clone_size: .
d_call: TRBD1
j_call: TRBJ1-2

cdr3_aa: CASSRDRDTEAFF
cdr3_nt: TGTGCCAGCAGCCGGGACAGGGACACTGAAGCTTTCTTT
v_call: TRBV25-1
clone_size: .
d_call: TRBD1
j_call: TRBJ1-1

cdr3_aa: CASSWDTRNTIYF
cdr3_nt: TGTGCCAGCAGCTGGGACACCCGGAACACCATATATTTT
v_call: TRBV7-2
clone_size: .
d_call: .
j_call: TRBJ1-3

cdr3_aa: CASSLSRRVPGVGDGKPSTDTQYF
cdr3_nt: TGTGCCAGCAGCTTATCCCGGAGGGTACCGGGGGTAGGAGATGGGAAGCCTAGCACAGATACGCAGTATTTT
v_call: TRBV13
clone_size: .
d_call: .
j_call: TRBJ2-3

cdr3_aa: CASRAGRGYNEQFF
cdr3_nt: TGCGCCAGCAGGGCCGGAAGGGGATACAATGAGCAGTTCTTC
v_call: TRBV5-1
clone_size: .
d_call: .
j_call: TRBJ2-1

cdr3_aa: CASRPGNYGYTF
cdr3_nt: TGTGCCAGCAGGCCAGGGAACTATGGCTACACCTTC
v_call: TRBV28
clone_size: .
d_call: .
j_call: TRBJ1-2

cdr3_aa: CASSWTDTEAFF
cdr3_nt: TGTGCCAGCAGCTGGACAGACACTGAAGCTTTCTTT
v_call: TRBV5-4
clone_size: .
d_call: .
j_call: TRBJ1-1

cdr3_aa: CATSRAYRQGPNTEAFF
cdr3_nt: TGTGCCACCAGCAGAGCCTATAGACAGGGCCCGAACACTGAAGCTTTCTTT
v_call: TRBV15
clone_size: .
d_call: TRBD1
j_call: TRBJ1-1

cdr3_aa: CASRSAGASHNEQFF
cdr3_nt: TGTGCCAGCAGGTCAGCGGGAGCTTCCCACAATGAGCAGTTCTTC
v_call: TRBV28
clone_size: .
d_call: TRBD2
j_call: TRBJ2-1

cdr3_aa: CASSLGGATGSPLHF
cdr3_nt: TGTGCCAGCAGTTTGGGGGGGGCGACCGGCTCACCCCTCCACTTT
v_call: TRBV28
clone_size: .
d_call: .
j_call: TRBJ1-6

cdr3_aa: CASSHDNLAYNEQFF
cdr3_nt: TGTGCCAGCAGCCATGACAACCTGGCCTACAATGAGCAGTTCTTC
v_call: TRBV3-1/TRBV3-2
clone_size: once
d_call: .
j_call: TRBJ2-1

cdr3_aa: CASSRPVAGSSYNEQFF
cdr3_nt: TGTGCCAGCAGTCGCCCAGTAGCGGGGAGCTCCTACAATGAGCAGTTCTTC
v_call: TRBV6-2/TRBV6-3
clone_size: .
d_call: TRBD2
j_call: TRBJ2-1

cdr3_aa: CASSYSREEGTVNEQFF
cdr3_nt: TGTGCCAGCAGTTACTCGAGAGAGGAAGGGACAGTTAATGAGCAGTTCTTC
v_call: TRBV6-2/TRBV6-3
clone_size: .
d_call: TRBD1
j_call: TRBJ2-1

cdr3_aa: CATRTEQGNTEAFF
cdr3_nt: TGTGCCACCAGGACAGAGCAGGGTAACACTGAAGCTTTCTTT
v_call: TRBV6-6
clone_size: once
d_call: .
j_call: TRBJ1-1

cdr3_aa: CASSPRSSGANVLTF
cdr3_nt: TGTGCCAGCTCACCCCGGAGCTCTGGGGCCAACGTCCTGACTTTC
v_call: TRBV18
clone_size: .
d_call: .
j_call: TRBJ2-6

cdr3_aa: CASSRTSGGSYEQYF
cdr3_nt: TGTGCCAGTAGTCGGACTAGCGGGGGCTCCTATGAGCAGTACTTC
v_call: TRBV19
clone_size: .
d_call: TRBD2
j_call: TRBJ2-7

cdr3_aa: CAWRAPGGFNQPQHF
cdr3_nt: TGTGCCTGGAGAGCCCCTGGGGGGTTCAATCAGCCCCAGCATTTT
v_call: TRBV30
clone_size: .
d_call: .
j_call: TRBJ1-5

cdr3_aa: CASSLSGSSYNEQFF
cdr3_nt: TGTGCCAGCAGCTTGAGCGGTAGCTCCTACAATGAGCAGTTCTTC
v_call: TRBV7-6
clone_size: .
d_call: .
j_call: TRBJ2-1

cdr3_aa: CASYRWSYNEQFF
cdr3_nt: TGTGCCAGTTACCGCTGGAGCTATAATGAGCAGTTCTTC
v_call: TRBV5-6
clone_size: .
d_call: .
j_call: TRBJ2-1

cdr3_aa: CASTLNRGAANTGELFF
cdr3_nt: TGTGCCAGCACCCTCAACCGGGGGGCAGCGAACACCGGGGAGCTGTTTTTT
v_call: TRBV11-2
clone_size: .
d_call: .
j_call: TRBJ2-2

cdr3_aa: CASSPPQGSYGYTF
cdr3_nt: TGCGCCAGCAGCCCCCCCCAGGGTTCCTATGGCTACACCTTC
v_call: TRBV5-1
clone_size: .
d_call: .
j_call: TRBJ1-2

cdr3_aa: CASSIGGQGWVQPQHF
cdr3_nt: TGTGCCAGTAGTATAGGGGGACAGGGATGGGTTCAGCCCCAGCATTTT
v_call: TRBV19
clone_size: .
d_call: TRBD1
j_call: TRBJ1-5

cdr3_aa: CASSLGLREQFF
cdr3_nt: TGTGCCAGCAGCTTGGGGTTGAGGGAGCAGTTCTTC
v_call: TRBV5-6
clone_size: .
d_call: .
j_call: TRBJ2-1

cdr3_aa: CASSLSGRAKRSPLHF
cdr3_nt: TGTGCCAGCAGTTTATCGGGGAGAGCGAAGCGTTCACCCCTCCACTTT
v_call: TRBV27
clone_size: .
d_call: .
j_call: TRBJ1-6

cdr3_aa: CASTSTDTQYF
cdr3_nt: TGTGCCAGTACAAGCACAGATACGCAGTATTTT
v_call: TRBV19
clone_size: .
d_call: .
j_call: TRBJ2-3

cdr3_aa: CAWSVSRTGQNEKLFF
cdr3_nt: TGTGCCTGGAGTGTATCCCGGACAGGACAGAATGAAAAACTGTTTTTT
v_call: TRBV30
clone_size: few
d_call: TRBD1
j_call: TRBJ1-4

cdr3_aa: CASSLALRNTEAFF
cdr3_nt: TGTGCCAGCAGCTTGGCCCTCAGGAACACTGAAGCTTTCTTT
v_call: TRBV5-8
clone_size: .
d_call: .
j_call: TRBJ1-1

cdr3_aa: CASSGDTGELFF
cdr3_nt: TGTGCCAGCAGTGGAGATACCGGGGAGCTGTTTTTT
v_call: TRBV7-9
clone_size: few
d_call: .
j_call: TRBJ2-2

cdr3_aa: CASSPLRSYNEQFF
cdr3_nt: TGTGCCAGCAGCCCTTTGAGGTCCTACAATGAGCAGTTCTTC
v_call: TRBV11-2
clone_size: .
d_call: .
j_call: TRBJ2-1

cdr3_aa: CASSIRDRAEAFF
cdr3_nt: TGTGCCAGTAGTATCCGGGACAGGGCCGAAGCTTTCTTT
v_call: TRBV19
clone_size: .
d_call: TRBD1
j_call: TRBJ1-1

cdr3_aa: CASIKRAGAASSRYGYTF
cdr3_nt: TGTGCCAGCATCAAAAGGGCAGGGGCCGCTTCCTCACGCTATGGCTACACCTTC
v_call: TRBV28
clone_size: once
d_call: .
j_call: TRBJ1-2

cdr3_aa: CASSEYRGNYEQYF
cdr3_nt: TGTGCCAGCAGTGAATACAGGGGGAACTACGAGCAGTACTTC
v_call: TRBV6-1
clone_size: .
d_call: TRBD1
j_call: TRBJ2-7

cdr3_aa: CASSQDGRGRLYEQFF
cdr3_nt: TGCGCCAGCAGCCAAGACGGCAGGGGGCGTCTTTATGAGCAGTTCTTC
v_call: TRBV4-3
clone_size: once
d_call: TRBD1
j_call: TRBJ2-1

cdr3_aa: CASNPTGDRSYGYTF
cdr3_nt: TGTGCCAGTAATCCGACAGGGGATAGAAGCTATGGCTACACCTTC
v_call: TRBV19
clone_size: .
d_call: TRBD1
j_call: TRBJ1-2

cdr3_aa: CASSLVGGATTGELFF
cdr3_nt: TGCGCCAGCAGCTTGGTAGGGGGCGCGACCACCGGGGAGCTGTTTTTT
v_call: TRBV5-1
clone_size: .
d_call: TRBD1
j_call: TRBJ2-2

cdr3_aa: CASSFLDRVDQPQHF
cdr3_nt: TGTGCCAGCAGTTTCCTGGACAGGGTCGATCAGCCCCAGCATTTT
v_call: TRBV28
clone_size: .
d_call: TRBD1
j_call: TRBJ1-5

cdr3_aa: CASSLEAGNTEAFF
cdr3_nt: TGTGCCAGCAGCTTAGAGGCGGGGAACACTGAAGCTTTCTTT
v_call: TRBV7-8
clone_size: .
d_call: .
j_call: TRBJ1-1

cdr3_aa: CASSPGGTNTGELFF
cdr3_nt: TGTGCCAGCAGTCCGGGGGGGACGAACACCGGGGAGCTGTTTTTT
v_call: TRBV6-4
clone_size: .
d_call: TRBD2
j_call: TRBJ2-2

cdr3_aa: CASSSLLRTEAFF
cdr3_nt: TGTGCCAGCAGTTCCCTATTGCGGACTGAAGCTTTCTTT
v_call: TRBV28
clone_size: .
d_call: .
j_call: TRBJ1-1

cdr3_aa: CATSRDHDRLGTQYF
cdr3_nt: TGTGCCACCAGCAGAGACCACGACAGGTTGGGAACGCAGTATTTT
v_call: TRBV15
clone_size: .
d_call: .
j_call: TRBJ2-3

cdr3_aa: CASSRWGDSTYSNQPQHF
cdr3_nt: TGTGCCAGCAGCCGGTGGGGCGACAGTACCTATAGCAATCAGCCCCAGCATTTT
v_call: TRBV5-6
clone_size: .
d_call: .
j_call: TRBJ1-5

cdr3_aa: CASSPGDRDLETQYF
cdr3_nt: TGTGCCAGCTCACCTGGGGACAGGGACTTGGAGACCCAGTACTTC
v_call: TRBV19
clone_size: few
d_call: TRBD1
j_call: TRBJ2-5

cdr3_aa: CASSEAGGTGELFF
cdr3_nt: TGTGCCAGCAGTGAAGCTGGCGGCACCGGGGAGCTGTTTTTT
v_call: TRBV6-1
clone_size: .
d_call: .
j_call: TRBJ2-2

cdr3_aa: CASRPRGGPYEQYF
cdr3_nt: TGCGCCAGCAGACCGCGGGGGGGCCCCTACGAGCAGTACTTC
v_call: TRBV5-1
clone_size: .
d_call: TRBD2
j_call: TRBJ2-7

cdr3_aa: CASSHDRTGANVLTF
cdr3_nt: TGTGCCAGCAGCCATGACAGGACAGGGGCCAACGTCCTGACTTTC
v_call: TRBV4-2
clone_size: once
d_call: .
j_call: TRBJ2-6

cdr3_aa: CSATSSAGRGTQYF
cdr3_nt: TGCAGCGCGACTTCTAGCGCGGGGCGGGGTACGCAGTATTTT
v_call: TRBV29-1
clone_size: .
d_call: .
j_call: TRBJ2-3

cdr3_aa: CASSWDRGRNQPQHF
cdr3_nt: TGTGCCAGCAGTTGGGACAGGGGACGCAATCAGCCCCAGCATTTT
v_call: TRBV27
clone_size: .
d_call: TRBD1
j_call: TRBJ1-5

cdr3_aa: CASSRAHNEQFF
cdr3_nt: TGTGCCAGCAGCAGAGCACACAATGAGCAGTTCTTC
v_call: TRBV7-2
clone_size: .
d_call: .
j_call: TRBJ2-1

cdr3_aa: CASSFDRGYEQYF
cdr3_nt: TGTGCCAGCAGCTTCGACAGGGGGTACGAGCAGTACTTC
v_call: TRBV5-5
clone_size: once
d_call: TRBD1
j_call: TRBJ2-7

cdr3_aa: CASTLGGPNTGELFF
cdr3_nt: TGTGCCAGCACCCTCGGAGGGCCAAACACCGGGGAGCTGTTTTTT
v_call: TRBV5-8
clone_size: .
d_call: .
j_call: TRBJ2-2

cdr3_aa: CASSISGIYSNQPQHF
cdr3_nt: TGTGCCAGTAGTATCTCCGGGATCTATAGCAATCAGCCCCAGCATTTT
v_call: TRBV19
clone_size: .
d_call: .
j_call: TRBJ1-5